These T cell receptor beta chains were read from a single sample in a study of T-cell memory formation after mild COVID-19. MiXCR, run by TCRdb on the 5' RACE reads, gives a single entry per CDR3 protein. The sample has around 130,000 distinct CDR3 sequences; less than 6.5% are singletons. Sequenced: PBMCs or a T cell subset sorted from them (not recorded which). The receptor set was obtained from an adult woman who had mild COVID-19 (a few samples of this study predate the infection). Cell type and time point are not known. The CDR3 runs from the conserved cysteine through the conserved F or W. A D gene is named only where the DNA matches it firmly. The size field is filled for only some rows; it gives once, few, many or a size class.

.,TRBV6-2/TRBV6-3,TRBJ2-1,many,CASRRAEEYNEQFF,TGTGCCAGCAGAAGAGCGGAGGAATACAATGAGCAGTTCTTC
.,TRBV7-2,TRBJ2-7,.,CASRRGGYPFEEQYF,TGTGCCAGCAGACGAGGGGGGTATCCCTTCGAGGAGCAGTACTTC
.,TRBV18,TRBJ1-4,.,CASSPGGSGEKLFF,TGTGCCAGCTCACCGGGGGGCAGTGGTGAAAAACTGTTTTTT
TRBD1,TRBV7-9,TRBJ1-1,.,CASRRRGGGYTEAFF,TGTGCCAGCAGGCGGAGAGGGGGCGGGTACACTGAAGCTTTCTTT
.,TRBV7-6,TRBJ2-3,many,CASSFQSADTQYF,TGTGCCAGCAGCTTCCAAAGTGCTGATACGCAGTATTTT
.,TRBV7-8,TRBJ2-1,.,CASGRVGYNEQFF,TGTGCCTCAGGCAGGGTTGGGTACAATGAGCAGTTCTTC
.,TRBV4-3,TRBJ1-2,many,CASSQRALYGYTF,TGCGCCAGCAGCCAGAGAGCCCTCTATGGCTACACCTTC
TRBD1,TRBV7-9,TRBJ1-2,.,CASSTRRGLGYTF,TGTGCCAGCAGCACCCGAAGGGGGCTTGGCTACACCTTC
.,TRBV20-1,TRBJ2-3,.,CSAIDGRGTDTQYF,TGCAGTGCTATAGACGGGAGAGGCACAGATACGCAGTATTTT
TRBD2,TRBV7-2,TRBJ2-1,many,CASSLSGRAFSNEQFF,TGTGCCAGCAGCTTAAGCGGGAGGGCCTTCAGCAATGAGCAGTTCTTC
TRBD2,TRBV7-2,TRBJ2-1,few,CASSSYRLAGGNEQFF,TGTGCCAGCAGCTCTTACCGACTAGCGGGGGGGAATGAGCAGTTCTTC
.,TRBV7-9,TRBJ2-5,.,CASSLGGSLQETQYF,TGTGCCAGCAGCTTAGGGGGCTCCCTCCAAGAGACCCAGTACTTC
TRBD2,TRBV15,TRBJ2-4,few,CATSRDEQRGGNIQYF,TGTGCCACCAGCAGAGATGAACAGCGGGGGGGAAACATTCAGTACTTC
.,TRBV2,TRBJ1-1,many,CASSGRQEPEAFF,TGTGCCAGCAGTGGGAGGCAGGAGCCTGAAGCTTTCTTT
.,TRBV5-1,TRBJ2-5,.,CASSPPLGTQETQYF,TGCGCCAGCAGCCCGCCTCTCGGGACACAAGAGACCCAGTACTTC
TRBD1,TRBV30,TRBJ2-5,few,CAWSAGTGPQETQYF,TGTGCCTGGAGTGCCGGGACAGGACCCCAAGAGACCCAGTACTTC